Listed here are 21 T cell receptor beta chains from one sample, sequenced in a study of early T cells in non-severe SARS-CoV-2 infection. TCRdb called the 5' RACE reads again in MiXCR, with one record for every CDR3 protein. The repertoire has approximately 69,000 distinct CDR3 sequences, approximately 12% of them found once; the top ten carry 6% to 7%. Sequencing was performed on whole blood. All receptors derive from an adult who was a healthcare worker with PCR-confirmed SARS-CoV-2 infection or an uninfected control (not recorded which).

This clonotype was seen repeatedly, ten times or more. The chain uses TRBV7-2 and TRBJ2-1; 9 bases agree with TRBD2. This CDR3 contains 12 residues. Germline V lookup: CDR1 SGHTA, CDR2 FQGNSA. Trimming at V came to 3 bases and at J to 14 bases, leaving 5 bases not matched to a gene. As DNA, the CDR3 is TGTGCCAGCAGCTTGCCGGGACTAGCTAAGTTCTTC. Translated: CASSLPGLAKFF.

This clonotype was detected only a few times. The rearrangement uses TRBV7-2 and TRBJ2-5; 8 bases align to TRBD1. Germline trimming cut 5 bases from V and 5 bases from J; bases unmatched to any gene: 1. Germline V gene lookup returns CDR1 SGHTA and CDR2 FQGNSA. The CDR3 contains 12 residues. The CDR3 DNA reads TGTGCCAGCAGCCACAGGGGGGAGACCCAGTACTTC. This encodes CASSHRGETQYF.

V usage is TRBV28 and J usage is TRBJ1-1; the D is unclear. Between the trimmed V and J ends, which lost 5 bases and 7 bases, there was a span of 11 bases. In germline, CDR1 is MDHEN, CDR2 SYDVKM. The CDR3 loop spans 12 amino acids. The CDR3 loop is CASSKGWDEAFF. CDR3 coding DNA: TGTGCCAGCAGTAAAGGTTGGGATGAAGCTTTCTTT.

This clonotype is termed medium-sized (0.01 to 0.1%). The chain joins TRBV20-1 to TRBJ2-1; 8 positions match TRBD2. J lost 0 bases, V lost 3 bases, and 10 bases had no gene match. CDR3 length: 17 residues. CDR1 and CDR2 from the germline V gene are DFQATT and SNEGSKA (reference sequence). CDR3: CSARASGSSNSYNEQFF. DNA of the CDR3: TGCAGTGCTAGGGCTAGCGGGTCCTCAAACTCCTACAATGAGCAGTTCTTC.

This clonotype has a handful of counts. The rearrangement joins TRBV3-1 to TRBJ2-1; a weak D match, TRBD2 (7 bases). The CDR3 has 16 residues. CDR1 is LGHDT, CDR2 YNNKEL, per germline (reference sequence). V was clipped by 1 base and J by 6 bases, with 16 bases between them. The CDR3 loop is CASSQVGGGISNEQFF. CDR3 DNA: TGTGCCAGCAGCCAAGTAGGGGGGGGCATAAGCAATGAGCAGTTCTTC.

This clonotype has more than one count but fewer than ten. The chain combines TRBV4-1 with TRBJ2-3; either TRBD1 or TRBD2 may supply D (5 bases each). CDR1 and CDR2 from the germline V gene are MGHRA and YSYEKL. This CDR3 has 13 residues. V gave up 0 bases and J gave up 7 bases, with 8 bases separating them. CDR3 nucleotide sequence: TGCGCCAGCAGCCAAGATGAGGGGAATACGCAGTATTTT. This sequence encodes CASSQDEGNTQYF.

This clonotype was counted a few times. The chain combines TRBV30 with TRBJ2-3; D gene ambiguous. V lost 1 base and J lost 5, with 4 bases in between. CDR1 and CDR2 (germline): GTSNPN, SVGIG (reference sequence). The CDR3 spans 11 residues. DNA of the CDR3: TGTGCCTGGAGTGGGGGAGATACGCAGTATTTT. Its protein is CAWSGGDTQYF.

The CDR3 is CASSSVGQANTGELFF. CDR3 nucleotides: TGTGCCAGCAGTTCCGTTGGACAGGCGAACACCGGGGAGCTGTTTTTT. The rearrangement joins TRBV28 to TRBJ2-2, with 7 bases that match TRBD1. V lost 4 bases to trimming and J lost 0 bases; unmatched junction nucleotides: 5. The CDR3 has 16 amino acids. Germline-derived CDR1 and CDR2 are MDHEN and SYDVKM.

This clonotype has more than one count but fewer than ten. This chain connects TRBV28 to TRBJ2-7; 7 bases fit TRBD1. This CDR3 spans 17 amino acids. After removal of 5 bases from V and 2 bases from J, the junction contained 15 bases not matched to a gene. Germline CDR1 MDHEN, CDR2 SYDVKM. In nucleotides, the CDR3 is TGTGCCAGCAGTCGATTAGATCCCTCAGGGGGAACCTACGAGCAGTACTTC. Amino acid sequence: CASSRLDPSGGTYEQYF. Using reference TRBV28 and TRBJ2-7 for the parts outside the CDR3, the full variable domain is DVKVTQSSRYLVKRTGEKVFLECVQDMDHENMFWYRQDPGLGLRLIYFSYDVKMKEKGDIPEGYSVSREKKERFSLILESASTNQTSMYLCASSRLDPSGGTYEQYFGPGTRLTVT.

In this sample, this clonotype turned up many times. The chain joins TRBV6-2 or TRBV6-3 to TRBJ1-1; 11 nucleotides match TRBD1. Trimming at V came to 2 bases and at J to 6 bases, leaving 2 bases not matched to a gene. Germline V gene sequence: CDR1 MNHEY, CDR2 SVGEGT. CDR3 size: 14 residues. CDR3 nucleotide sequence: TGTGCCAGCAGTTACGGACAGGGGGCATCTGAAGCTTTCTTT. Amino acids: CASSYGQGASEAFF.

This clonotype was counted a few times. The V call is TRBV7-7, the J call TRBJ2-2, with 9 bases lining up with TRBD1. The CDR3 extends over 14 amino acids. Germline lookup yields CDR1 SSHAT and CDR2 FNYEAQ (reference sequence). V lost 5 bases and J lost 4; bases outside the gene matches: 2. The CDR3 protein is CASSRQGGTGELFF. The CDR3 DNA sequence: TGTGCCAGCAGCCGACAGGGGGGCACCGGGGAGCTGTTTTTT.

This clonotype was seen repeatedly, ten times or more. CDR3 sequence: CASSPFQPSTGELFF. For the CDR3, the DNA is TGTGCCAGCTCCCCCTTCCAACCGAGCACCGGGGAGCTGTTTTTT. The chain combines TRBV18 with TRBJ2-2; D remains ambiguous. Trimming took off 6 bases at V and 4 bases at J, with 15 bases between the two ends. CDR3 length: 15 amino acids. CDR1 and CDR2 (germline): KGHSH, LQKENI.

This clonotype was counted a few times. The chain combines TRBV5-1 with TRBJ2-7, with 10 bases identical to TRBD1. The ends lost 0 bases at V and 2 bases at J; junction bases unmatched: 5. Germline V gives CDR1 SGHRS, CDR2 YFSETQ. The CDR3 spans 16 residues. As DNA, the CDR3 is TGCGCCAGCAGCTTGGGCCTAGGGACAGGGGCCTACGAGCAGTACTTC. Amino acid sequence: CASSLGLGTGAYEQYF.

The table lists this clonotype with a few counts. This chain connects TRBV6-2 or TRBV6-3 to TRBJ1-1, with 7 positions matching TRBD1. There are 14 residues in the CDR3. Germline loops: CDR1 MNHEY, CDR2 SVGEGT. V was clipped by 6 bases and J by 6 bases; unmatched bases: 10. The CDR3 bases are TGTGCCAGCAGGCATCAGGGGGTCTTGGCTGAAGCTTTCTTT. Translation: CASRHQGVLAEAFF.

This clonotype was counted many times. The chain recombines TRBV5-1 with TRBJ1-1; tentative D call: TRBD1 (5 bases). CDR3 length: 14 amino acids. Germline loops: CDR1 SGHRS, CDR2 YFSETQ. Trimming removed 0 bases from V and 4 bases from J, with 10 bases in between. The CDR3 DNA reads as TGCGCCAGCAGCTTGGGGCCAGGGAGCACTGAAGCTTTCTTT. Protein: CASSLGPGSTEAFF. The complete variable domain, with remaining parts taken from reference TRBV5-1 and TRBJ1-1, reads KAGVTQTPRYLIKTRGQQVTLSCSPISGHRSVSWYQQTPGQGLQFLFEYFSETQRNKGNFPGRFSGRQFSNSRSEMNVSTLELGDSALYLCASSLGPGSTEAFFGQGTRLTVV.

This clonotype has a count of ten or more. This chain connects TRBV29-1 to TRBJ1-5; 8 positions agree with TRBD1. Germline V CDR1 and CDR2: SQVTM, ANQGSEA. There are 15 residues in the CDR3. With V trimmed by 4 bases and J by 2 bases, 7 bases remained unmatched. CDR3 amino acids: CSVVFRGRGNQPQHF. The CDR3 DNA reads TGCAGCGTTGTCTTCAGGGGGCGCGGCAATCAGCCCCAGCATTTT.

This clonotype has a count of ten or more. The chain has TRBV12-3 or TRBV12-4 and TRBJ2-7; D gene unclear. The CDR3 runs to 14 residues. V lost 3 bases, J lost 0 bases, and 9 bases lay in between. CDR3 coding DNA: TGTGCCAGCAGTTTGGGCAGGAGCTCCTACGAGCAGTACTTC. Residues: CASSLGRSSYEQYF.

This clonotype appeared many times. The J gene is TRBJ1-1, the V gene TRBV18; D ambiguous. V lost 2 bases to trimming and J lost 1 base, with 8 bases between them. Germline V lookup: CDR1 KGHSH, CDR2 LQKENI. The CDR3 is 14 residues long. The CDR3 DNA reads TGTGCCAGCTCACCATATTACGCGAACACTGAAGCTTTCTTT. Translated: CASSPYYANTEAFF.

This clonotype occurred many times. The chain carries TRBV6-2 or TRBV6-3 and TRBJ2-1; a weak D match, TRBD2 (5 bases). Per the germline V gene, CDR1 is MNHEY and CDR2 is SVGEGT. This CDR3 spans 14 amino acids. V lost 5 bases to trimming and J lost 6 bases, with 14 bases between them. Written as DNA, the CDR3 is TGTGCCAGCAGTCAGACTAATTTTGGCAATGAGCAGTTCTTC. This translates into CASSQTNFGNEQFF.

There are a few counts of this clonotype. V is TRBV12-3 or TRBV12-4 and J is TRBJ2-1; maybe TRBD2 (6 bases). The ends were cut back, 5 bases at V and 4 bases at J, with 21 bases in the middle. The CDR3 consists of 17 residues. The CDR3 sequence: CASSGEQRAGPYNEQFF. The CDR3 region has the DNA TGTGCCAGCAGTGGGGAGCAGCGAGCGGGCCCGTACAATGAGCAGTTCTTC.

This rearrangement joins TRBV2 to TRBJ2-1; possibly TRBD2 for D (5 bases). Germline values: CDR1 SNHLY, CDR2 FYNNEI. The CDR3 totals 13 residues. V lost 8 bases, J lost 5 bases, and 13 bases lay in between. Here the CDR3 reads CASRLRADNEQFF. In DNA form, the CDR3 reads TGTGCCAGCCGCTTGAGGGCCGACAATGAGCAGTTCTTC.